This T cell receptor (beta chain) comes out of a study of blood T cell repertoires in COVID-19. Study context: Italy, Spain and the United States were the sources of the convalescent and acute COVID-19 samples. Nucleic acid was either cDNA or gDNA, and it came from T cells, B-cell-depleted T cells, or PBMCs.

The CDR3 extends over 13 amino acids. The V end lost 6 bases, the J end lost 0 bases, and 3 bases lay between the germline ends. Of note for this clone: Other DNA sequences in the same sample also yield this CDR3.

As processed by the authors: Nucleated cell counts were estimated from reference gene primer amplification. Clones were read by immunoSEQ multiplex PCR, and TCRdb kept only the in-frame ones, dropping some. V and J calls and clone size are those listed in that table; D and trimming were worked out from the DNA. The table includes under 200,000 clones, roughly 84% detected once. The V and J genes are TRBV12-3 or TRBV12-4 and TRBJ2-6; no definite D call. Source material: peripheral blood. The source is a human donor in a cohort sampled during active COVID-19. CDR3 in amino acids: CASSSSGANVLTF. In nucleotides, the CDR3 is TGTGCCAGCAGCTCCTCTGGGGCCAACGTCCTGACTTTC.